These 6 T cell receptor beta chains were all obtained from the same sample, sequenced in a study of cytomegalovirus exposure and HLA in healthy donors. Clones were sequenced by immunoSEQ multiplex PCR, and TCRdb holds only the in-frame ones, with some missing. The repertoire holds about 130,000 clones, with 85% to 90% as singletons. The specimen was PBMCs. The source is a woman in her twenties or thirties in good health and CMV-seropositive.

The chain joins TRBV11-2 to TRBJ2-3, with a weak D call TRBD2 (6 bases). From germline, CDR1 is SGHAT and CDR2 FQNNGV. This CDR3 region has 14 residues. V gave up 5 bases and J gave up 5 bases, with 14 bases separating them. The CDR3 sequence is CASSLTAGGDTQYF. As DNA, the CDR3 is TGTGCCAGCAGCCTAACGGCCGGGGGAGATACGCAGTATTTT.

CDR3 sequence (DNA): TGTGCCAGCAGCTTAGTGCGGAGATTGAATGAAAAACTGTTTTTT. This sequence encodes CASSLVRRLNEKLFF. The rearrangement uses TRBV11-2 and TRBJ1-4, with no clear D. This CDR3 spans 15 amino acids. Germline V gene sequence: CDR1 SGHAT, CDR2 FQNNGV. V was trimmed by 1 base and J by 5 bases, leaving 11 bases between them.

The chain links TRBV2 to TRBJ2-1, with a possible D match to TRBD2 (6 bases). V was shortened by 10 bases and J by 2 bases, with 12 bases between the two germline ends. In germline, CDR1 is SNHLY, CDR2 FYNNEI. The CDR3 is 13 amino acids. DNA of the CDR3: TGTGCCAATTCGAGGACTACCTACAATGAGCAGTTCTTC. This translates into CANSRTTYNEQFF.

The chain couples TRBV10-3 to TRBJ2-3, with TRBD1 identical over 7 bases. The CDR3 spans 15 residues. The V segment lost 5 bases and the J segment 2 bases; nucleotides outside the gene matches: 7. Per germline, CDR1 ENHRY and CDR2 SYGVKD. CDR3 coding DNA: TGTGCCATCAGTAAAAAGGACAGGTTCACAGATACGCAGTATTTT. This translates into CAISKKDRFTDTQYF.

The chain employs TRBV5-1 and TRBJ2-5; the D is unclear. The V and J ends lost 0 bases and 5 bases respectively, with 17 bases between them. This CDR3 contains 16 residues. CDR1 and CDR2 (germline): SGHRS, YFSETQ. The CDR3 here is CASSLGHESLGETQYF. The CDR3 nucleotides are TGCGCCAGCAGCTTGGGGCACGAGTCCCTCGGGGAGACCCAGTACTTC.

The CDR3 sequence: CASSLRKVDIRGTGELFF. Here the CDR3 DNA reads TGTGCCAGCAGTTTAAGAAAGGTCGATATTAGGGGCACCGGGGAGCTGTTTTTT. This sequence joins TRBV28 and TRBJ2-2; perhaps TRBD1 as D (5 bases). V lost 2 bases and J lost 4, with 20 bases in between. CDR3 size: 18 residues. Germline V gene lookup returns CDR1 MDHEN and CDR2 SYDVKM.